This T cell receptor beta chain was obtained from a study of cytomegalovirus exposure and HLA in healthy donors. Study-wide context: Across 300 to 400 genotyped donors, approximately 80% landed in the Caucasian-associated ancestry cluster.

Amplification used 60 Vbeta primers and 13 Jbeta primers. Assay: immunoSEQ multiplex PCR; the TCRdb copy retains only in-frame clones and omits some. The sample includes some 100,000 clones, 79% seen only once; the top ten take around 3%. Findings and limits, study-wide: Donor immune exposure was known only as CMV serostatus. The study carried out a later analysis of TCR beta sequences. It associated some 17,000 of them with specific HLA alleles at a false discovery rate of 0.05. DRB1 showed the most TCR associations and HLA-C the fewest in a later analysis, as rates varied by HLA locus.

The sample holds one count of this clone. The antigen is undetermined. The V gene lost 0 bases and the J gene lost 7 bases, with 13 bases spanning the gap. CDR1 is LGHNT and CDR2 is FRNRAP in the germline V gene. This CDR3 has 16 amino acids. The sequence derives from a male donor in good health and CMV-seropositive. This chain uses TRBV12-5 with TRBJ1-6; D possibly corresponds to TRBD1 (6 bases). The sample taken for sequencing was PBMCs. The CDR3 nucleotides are TGTGCTAGTGGTTTGGTTTTGGGGGCCCTAAATTCACCCCTCCACTTT. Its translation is CASGLVLGALNSPLHF.